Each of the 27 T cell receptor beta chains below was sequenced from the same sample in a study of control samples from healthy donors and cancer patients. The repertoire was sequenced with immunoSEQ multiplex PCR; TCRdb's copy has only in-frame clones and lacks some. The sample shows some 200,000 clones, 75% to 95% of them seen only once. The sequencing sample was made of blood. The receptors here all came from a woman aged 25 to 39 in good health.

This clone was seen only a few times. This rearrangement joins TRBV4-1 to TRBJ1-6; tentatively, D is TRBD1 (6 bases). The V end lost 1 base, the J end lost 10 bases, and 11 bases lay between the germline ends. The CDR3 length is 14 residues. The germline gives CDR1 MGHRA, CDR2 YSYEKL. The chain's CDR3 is CASSQAGAGSPLHF. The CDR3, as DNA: TGCGCCAGCAGCCAAGCAGGGGCTGGATCACCCCTCCACTTT.

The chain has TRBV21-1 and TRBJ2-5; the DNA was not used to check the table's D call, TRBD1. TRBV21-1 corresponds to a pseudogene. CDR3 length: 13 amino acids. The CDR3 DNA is TGTGCCAGCAGCAAAGGACATACAGAGACCCAGTACTTC. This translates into CASSKGHTETQYF.

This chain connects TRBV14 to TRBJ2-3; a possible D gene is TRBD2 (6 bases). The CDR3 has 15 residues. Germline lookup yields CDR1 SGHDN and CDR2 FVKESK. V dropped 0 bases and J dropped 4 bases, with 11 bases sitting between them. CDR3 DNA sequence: TGTGCCAGCAGCCAAGAATTGGTAGCGGCAGATACGCAGTATTTT. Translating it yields CASSQELVAADTQYF.

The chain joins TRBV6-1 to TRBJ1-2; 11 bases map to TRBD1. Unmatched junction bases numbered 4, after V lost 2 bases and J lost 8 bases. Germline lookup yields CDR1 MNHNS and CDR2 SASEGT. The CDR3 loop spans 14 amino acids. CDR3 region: CASSERTGGSGYTF. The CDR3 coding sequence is TGTGCCAGCAGTGAAAGGACAGGGGGCAGCGGCTACACCTTC.

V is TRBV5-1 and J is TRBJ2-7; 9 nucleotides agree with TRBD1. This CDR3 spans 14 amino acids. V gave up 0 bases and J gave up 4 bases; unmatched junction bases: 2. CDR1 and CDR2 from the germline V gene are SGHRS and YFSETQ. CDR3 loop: CASSLGTGAYEQYF. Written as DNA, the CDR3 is TGCGCCAGCAGCTTGGGGACAGGGGCGTACGAGCAGTACTTC.

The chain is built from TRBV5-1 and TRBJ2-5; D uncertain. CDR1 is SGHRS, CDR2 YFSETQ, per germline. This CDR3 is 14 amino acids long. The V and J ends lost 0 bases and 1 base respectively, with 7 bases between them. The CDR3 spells CASSLGQAQETQYF. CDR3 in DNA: TGCGCCAGCAGCTTGGGTCAGGCCCAAGAGACCCAGTACTTC.

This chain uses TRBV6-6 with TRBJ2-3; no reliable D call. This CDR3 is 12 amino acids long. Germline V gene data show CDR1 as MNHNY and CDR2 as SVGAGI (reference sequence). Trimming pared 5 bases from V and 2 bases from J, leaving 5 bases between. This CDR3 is CASSSNTDTQYF. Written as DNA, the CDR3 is TGTGCCAGCAGTAGTAACACAGATACGCAGTATTTT.

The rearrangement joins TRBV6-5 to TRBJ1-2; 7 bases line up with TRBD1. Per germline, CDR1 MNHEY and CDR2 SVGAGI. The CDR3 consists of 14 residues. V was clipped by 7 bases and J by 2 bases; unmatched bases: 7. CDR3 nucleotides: TGTGCCAGCACCTCGACAGGGCCGAACTATGGCTACACCTTC. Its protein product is CASTSTGPNYGYTF.

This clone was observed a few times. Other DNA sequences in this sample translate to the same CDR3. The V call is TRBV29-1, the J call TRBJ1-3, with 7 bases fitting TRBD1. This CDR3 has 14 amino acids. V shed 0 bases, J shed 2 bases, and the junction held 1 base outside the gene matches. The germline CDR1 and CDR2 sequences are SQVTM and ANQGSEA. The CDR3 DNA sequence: TGCAGCGTTGAAGATCAGGGGGCTGGAAACACCATATATTTT. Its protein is CSVEDQGAGNTIYF.

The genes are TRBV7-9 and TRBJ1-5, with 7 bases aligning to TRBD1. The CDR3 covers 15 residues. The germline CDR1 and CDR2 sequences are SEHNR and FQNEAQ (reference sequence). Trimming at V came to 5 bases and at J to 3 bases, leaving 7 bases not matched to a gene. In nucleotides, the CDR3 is TGTGCCAGCAGCGGCGACAGGGTAGACAATCAGCCCCAGCATTTT. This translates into CASSGDRVDNQPQHF. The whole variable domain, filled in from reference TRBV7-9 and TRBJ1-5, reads DTGVSQNPRHKITKRGQNVTFRCDPISEHNRLYWYRQTLGQGPEFLTYFQNEAQLEKSRLLSDRFSAERPKGSFSTLEIQRTEQGDSAMYLCASSGDRVDNQPQHFGDGTRLSIL.

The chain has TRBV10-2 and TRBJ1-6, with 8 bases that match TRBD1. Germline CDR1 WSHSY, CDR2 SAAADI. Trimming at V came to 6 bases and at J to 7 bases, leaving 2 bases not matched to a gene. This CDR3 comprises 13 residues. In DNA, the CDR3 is TGCGCCAGCAGACAGGGGGAAAATTCACCCCTCCACTTT. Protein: CASRQGENSPLHF.

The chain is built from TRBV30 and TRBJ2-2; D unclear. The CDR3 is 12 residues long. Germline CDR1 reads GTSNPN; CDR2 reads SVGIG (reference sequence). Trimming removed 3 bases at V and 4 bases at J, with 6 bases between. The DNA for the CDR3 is TGTGCCTGGAGATACTCCACCGGGGAGCTGTTTTTT. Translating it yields CAWRYSTGELFF.

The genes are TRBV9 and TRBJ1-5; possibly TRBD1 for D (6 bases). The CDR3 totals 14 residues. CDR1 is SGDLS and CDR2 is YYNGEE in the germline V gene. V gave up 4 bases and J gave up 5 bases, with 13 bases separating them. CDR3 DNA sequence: TGTGCCAGCAGCCCACAGGGTTGGTATCAGCCCCAGCATTTT. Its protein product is CASSPQGWYQPQHF.

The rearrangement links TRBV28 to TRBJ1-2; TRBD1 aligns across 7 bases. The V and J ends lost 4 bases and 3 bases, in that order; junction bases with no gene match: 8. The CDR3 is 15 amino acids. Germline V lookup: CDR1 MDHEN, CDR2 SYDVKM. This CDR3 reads CASSSGQVLYYGYTF. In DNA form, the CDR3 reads TGTGCCAGCAGTTCAGGACAGGTCCTTTACTATGGCTACACCTTC.

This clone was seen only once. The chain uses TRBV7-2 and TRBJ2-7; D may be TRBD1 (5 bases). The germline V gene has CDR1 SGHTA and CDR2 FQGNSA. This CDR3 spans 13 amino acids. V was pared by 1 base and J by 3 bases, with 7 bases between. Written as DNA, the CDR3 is TGTGCCAGCAGCTTAGGGACAAACTACGAGCAGTACTTC. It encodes CASSLGTNYEQYF.

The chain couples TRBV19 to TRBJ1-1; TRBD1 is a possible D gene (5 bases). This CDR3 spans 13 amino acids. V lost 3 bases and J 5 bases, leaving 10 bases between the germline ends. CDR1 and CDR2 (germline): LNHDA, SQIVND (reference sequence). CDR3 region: CASSMGGGTEAFF. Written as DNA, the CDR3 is TGTGCCAGTAGTATGGGCGGGGGAACTGAAGCTTTCTTT.

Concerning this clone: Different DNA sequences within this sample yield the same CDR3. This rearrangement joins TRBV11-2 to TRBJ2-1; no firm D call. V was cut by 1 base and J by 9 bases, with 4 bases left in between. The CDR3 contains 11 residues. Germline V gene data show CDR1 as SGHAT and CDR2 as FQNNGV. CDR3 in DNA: TGTGCCAGCAGCTTAGGGCGTGAGCAGTTCTTC. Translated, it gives CASSLGREQFF.

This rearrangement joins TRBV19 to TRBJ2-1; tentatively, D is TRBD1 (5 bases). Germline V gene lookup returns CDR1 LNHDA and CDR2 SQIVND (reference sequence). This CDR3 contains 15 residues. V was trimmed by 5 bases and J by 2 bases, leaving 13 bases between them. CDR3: CASSGHRGAYNEQFF. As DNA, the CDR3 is TGTGCCAGTAGTGGTCATAGGGGCGCCTACAATGAGCAGTTCTTC.

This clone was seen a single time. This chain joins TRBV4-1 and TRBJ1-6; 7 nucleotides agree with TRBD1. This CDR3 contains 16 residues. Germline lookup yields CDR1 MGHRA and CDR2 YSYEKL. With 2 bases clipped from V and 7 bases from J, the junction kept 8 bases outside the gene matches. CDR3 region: CASSQPRQGRNSPLHF. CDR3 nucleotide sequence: TGCGCCAGCAGCCAACCCAGACAGGGTCGGAATTCACCCCTCCACTTT.

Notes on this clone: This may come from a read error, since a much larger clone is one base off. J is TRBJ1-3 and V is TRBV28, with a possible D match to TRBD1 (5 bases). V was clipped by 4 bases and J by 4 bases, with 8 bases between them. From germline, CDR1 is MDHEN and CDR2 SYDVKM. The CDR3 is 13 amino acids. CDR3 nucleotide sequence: TGTGCCAGCAGTTACGGGGACGGAAACACCATATATTTT. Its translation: CASSYGDGNTIYF.

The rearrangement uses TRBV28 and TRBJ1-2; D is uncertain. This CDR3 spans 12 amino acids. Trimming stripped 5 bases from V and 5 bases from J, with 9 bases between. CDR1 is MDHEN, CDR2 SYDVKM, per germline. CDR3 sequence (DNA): TGTGCCAGCAGTCCCCCGACGTATGGCTACACCTTC. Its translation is CASSPPTYGYTF.

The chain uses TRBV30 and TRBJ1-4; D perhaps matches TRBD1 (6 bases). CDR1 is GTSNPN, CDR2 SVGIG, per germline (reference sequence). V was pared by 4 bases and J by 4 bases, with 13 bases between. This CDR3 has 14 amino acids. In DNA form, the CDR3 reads TGTGCCTGGAAACAGGGTTGGGGTAATGAAAAACTGTTTTTT. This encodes CAWKQGWGNEKLFF.

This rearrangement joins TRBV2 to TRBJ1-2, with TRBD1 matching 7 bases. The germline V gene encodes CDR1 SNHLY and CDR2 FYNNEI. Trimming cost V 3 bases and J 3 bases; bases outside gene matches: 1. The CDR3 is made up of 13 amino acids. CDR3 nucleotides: TGTGCCAGCAGTGACAGGGGGGACTATGGCTACACCTTC. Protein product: CASSDRGDYGYTF.

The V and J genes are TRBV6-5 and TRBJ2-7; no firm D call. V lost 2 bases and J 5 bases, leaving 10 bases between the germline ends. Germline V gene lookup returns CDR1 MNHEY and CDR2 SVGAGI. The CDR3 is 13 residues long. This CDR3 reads CASSYRGVHEQYF. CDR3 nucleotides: TGTGCCAGCAGTTACCGAGGCGTCCACGAGCAGTACTTC.

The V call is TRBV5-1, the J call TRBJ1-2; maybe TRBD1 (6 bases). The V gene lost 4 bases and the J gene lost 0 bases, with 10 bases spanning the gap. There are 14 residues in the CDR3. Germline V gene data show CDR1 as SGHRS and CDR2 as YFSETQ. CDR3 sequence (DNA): TGCGCCAGCAGCCTGACAGGTTCTAACTATGGCTACACCTTC. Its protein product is CASSLTGSNYGYTF.

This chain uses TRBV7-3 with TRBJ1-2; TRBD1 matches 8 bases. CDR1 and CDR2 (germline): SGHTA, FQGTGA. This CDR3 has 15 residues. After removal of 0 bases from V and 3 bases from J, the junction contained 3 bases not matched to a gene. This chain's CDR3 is CASSLTGQGDYGYTF. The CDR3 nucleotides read TGTGCCAGCAGCTTAACCGGACAGGGTGACTATGGCTACACCTTC.

The CDR3 DNA sequence: TGTGCCAGCAGCCTCCGGACGGGACTCTATTCACCCCTCCACTTT. Protein product: CASSLRTGLYSPLHF. This chain joins TRBV5-6 and TRBJ1-6; a possible D gene is TRBD1 (5 bases). The CDR3 loop spans 15 amino acids. Trimming removed 4 bases at V and 8 bases at J, with 16 bases between. CDR1 and CDR2 from the germline V gene are SGHDT and YYEEEE.